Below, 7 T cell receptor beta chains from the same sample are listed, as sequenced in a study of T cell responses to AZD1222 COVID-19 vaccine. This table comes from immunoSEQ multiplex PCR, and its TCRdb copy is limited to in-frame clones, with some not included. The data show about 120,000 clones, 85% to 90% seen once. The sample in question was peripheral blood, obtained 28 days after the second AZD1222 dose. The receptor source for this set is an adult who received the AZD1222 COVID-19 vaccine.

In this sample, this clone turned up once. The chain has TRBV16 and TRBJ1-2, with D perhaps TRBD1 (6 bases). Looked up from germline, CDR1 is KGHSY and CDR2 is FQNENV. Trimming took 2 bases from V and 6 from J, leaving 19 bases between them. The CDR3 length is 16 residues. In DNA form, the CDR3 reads TGTGCCAGCAGCCAACCGGACAGACTCCAAGTGGATGGCTACACCTTC. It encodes CASSQPDRLQVDGYTF.

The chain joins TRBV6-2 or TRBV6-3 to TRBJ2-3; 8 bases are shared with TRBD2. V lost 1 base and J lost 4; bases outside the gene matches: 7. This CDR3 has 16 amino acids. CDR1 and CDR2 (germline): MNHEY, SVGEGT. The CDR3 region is CASSYWSGTRPDTQYF. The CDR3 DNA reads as TGTGCCAGCAGTTACTGGAGCGGGACTAGGCCAGATACGCAGTATTTT.

CDR3 sequence (DNA): TGTGCCAGCAGCTTGCAGCCGAACACTGAAGCTTTCTTT. It yields the protein CASSLQPNTEAFF. The chain joins TRBV5-6 to TRBJ1-1; D not resolved. With 1 base removed from V and 1 base from J, the gap between germline ends came to 5 bases. The CDR3 spans 13 residues. Germline values: CDR1 SGHDT, CDR2 YYEEEE.

The DNA of the CDR3 is TGTGCTAGTGGTTTTACATTGACGCCTGGAGGGAGCGGGCGGCAAACCAAAAACATTCAGTACTTC. The encoded protein is CASGFTLTPGGSGRQTKNIQYF. V is TRBV12-5 and J is TRBJ2-4; weak D call: TRBD2 (6 bases). Trimming removed 3 bases at V and 2 bases at J, with 32 bases between. The V gene's germline CDR1 is LGHNT and CDR2 FRNRAP. The CDR3 has 22 residues.

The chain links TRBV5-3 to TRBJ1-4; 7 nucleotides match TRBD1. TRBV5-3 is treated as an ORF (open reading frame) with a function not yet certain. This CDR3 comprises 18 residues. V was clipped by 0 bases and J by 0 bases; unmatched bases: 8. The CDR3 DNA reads TGTGCCAGAAGCTTGGAGGCACAGGGGTCCGCAACTAATGAAAAACTGTTTTTT. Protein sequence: CARSLEAQGSATNEKLFF.

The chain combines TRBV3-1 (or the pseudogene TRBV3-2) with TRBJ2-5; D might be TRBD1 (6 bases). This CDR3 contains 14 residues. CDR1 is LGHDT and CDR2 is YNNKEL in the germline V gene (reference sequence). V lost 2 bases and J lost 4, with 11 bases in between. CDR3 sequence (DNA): TGTGCCAGCAGCCAAACCCTAGGGGGAGAGACCCAGTACTTC. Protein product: CASSQTLGGETQYF.

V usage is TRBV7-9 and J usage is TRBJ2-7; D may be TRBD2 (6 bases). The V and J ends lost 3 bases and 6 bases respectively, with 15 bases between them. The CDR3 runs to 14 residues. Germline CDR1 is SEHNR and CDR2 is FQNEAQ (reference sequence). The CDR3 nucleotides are TGTGCCAGCAGCTTCCGGGAGACGGGGACCGAGCAGTACTTC. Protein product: CASSFRETGTEQYF.